This TCR beta chain was retrieved from a study of blood T cell repertoires in COVID-19. Study at large: Collection of acute and convalescent COVID-19 samples took place in the United States, Italy and Spain. In each case, the material was cDNA or gDNA derived from T cells, B-cell-depleted T cells, or PBMCs.

The CDR3 is 16 residues long. V lost 2 bases and J lost 8; bases outside the gene matches: 9. The germline gives CDR1 SGHAT, CDR2 FQNNGV. In the original analysis: The assay estimated nucleated cells by amplifying reference gene primers. Some clones are missing from TCRdb's copy, which holds only in-frame ones; the method was immunoSEQ multiplex PCR. V, J and clone size are those of that table, while D and trimming were read from the DNA. Here the sample spans 85,000 to 130,000 clones, roughly 91% being singletons. This clonotype originated in a human donor in a cohort sampled during active COVID-19. The V and J genes are TRBV11-2 and TRBJ2-1, with TRBD1 matching 10 bases. The sample was peripheral blood. The DNA of the CDR3 is TGTGCCAGCAGCTTAAGGACAGGGGGTATTTTCGATGAGCAGTTCTTC. This codes for CASSLRTGGIFDEQFF.